The table lists the clone carrying this T cell receptor (beta chain) with a few counts. Germline V CDR1 and CDR2: SQVTM, ANQGSEA. Trimming cost V 6 bases and J 0 bases; bases outside gene matches: 7. The CDR3 loop spans 15 amino acids. The CDR3 regions of TCR beta were amplified from RNA transcripts. First-round RT-PCR targeting the TCR CDR3 was performed with the HTBI primer set. TCRdb independently ran MiXCR on the multiplex PCR reads; one entry per CDR3 protein. Of around 420,000 distinct CDR3 sequences detected, 15% to 17% appear once; the ten largest clones hold 14%. The source of the sample is a study of T cells in Graves' hyperthyroidism and ophthalmopathy.

The sequenced material came from blood. The TCR was taken from a woman aged 18-35 years with Graves' hyperthyroidism. The chain is built from TRBV29-1 and TRBJ1-4; 7 bases line up with TRBD1. As DNA, the CDR3 is TGCAGCGTCAGAGGGACAGCCACAACTAATGAAAAACTGTTTTTT. Protein sequence: CSVRGTATTNEKLFF.